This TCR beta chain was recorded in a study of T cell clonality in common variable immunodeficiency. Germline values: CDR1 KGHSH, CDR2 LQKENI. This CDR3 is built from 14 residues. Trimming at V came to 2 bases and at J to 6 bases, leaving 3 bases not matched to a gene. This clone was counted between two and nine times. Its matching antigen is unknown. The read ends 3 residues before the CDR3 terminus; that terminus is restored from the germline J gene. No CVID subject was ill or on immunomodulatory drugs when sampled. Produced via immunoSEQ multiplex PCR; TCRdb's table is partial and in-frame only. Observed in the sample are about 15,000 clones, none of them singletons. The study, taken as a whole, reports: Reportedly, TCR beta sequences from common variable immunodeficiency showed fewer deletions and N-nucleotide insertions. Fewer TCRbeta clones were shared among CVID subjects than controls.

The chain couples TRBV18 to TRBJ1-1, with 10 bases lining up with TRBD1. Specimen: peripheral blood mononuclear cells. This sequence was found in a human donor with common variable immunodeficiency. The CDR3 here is CASSPRQGASEAFF. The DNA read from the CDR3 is TGTGCCAGCTCACCAAGACAGGGGGCGTCTGAA.